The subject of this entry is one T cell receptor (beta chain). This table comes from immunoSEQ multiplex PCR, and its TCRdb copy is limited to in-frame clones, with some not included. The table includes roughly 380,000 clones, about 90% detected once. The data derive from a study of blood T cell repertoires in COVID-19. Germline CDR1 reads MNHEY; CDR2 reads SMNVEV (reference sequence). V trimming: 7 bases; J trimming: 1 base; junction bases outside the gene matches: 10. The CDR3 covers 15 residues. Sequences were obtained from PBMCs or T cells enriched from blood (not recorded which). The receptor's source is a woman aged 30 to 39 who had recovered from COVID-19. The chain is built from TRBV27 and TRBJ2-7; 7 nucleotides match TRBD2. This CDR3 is CASKATAGASYEQYF. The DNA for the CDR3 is TGTGCCAGCAAGGCCACGGCGGGAGCATCCTACGAGCAGTACTTC.